This passage covers 28 T cell receptor beta chains from one sample sequenced in a study of blood T cell repertoires in COVID-19. The repertoire was sequenced with immunoSEQ multiplex PCR; TCRdb's copy has only in-frame clones and lacks some. This table has over 250,000 clones, roughly 86% appearing once. The specimen was PBMCs or T cells enriched from blood (not recorded which). These receptors all come from a woman aged 55-69 years who had recovered from COVID-19.

This chain connects TRBV5-1 to TRBJ2-7; 7 bases agree with TRBD1. The V gene's germline CDR1 is SGHRS and CDR2 YFSETQ. The CDR3 runs to 15 residues. Unmatched junction bases numbered 10, after V lost 4 bases and J lost 3 bases. DNA of the CDR3: TGCGCCAGCAGCGCCGACAGGGCCCTGAACTACGAGCAGTACTTC. It encodes CASSADRALNYEQYF.

The rearrangement joins TRBV19 to TRBJ1-1; TRBD1 aligns across 7 bases. V shed 4 bases and J 8 bases; nucleotides not matched to a gene: 4. Germline V lookup: CDR1 LNHDA, CDR2 SQIVND (reference sequence). CDR3 length equals 12 residues. CDR3 nucleotide sequence: TGTGCCAGTAGTACCCAGGGGGAAGAAGCTTTCTTT. Residues: CASSTQGEEAFF.

This clone was detected only a few times. The J gene is TRBJ1-6, the V gene TRBV5-6; D not resolved. Germline V gives CDR1 SGHDT, CDR2 YYEEEE. V dropped 4 bases and J dropped 14 bases, with 16 bases sitting between them. The length of the CDR3 is 13 residues. The CDR3 reads CASSTIQTEALHF. The CDR3 bases are TGTGCCAGCAGCACGATACAGACCGAAGCCCTCCACTTT.

This rearrangement joins TRBV18 to TRBJ1-6; D is possibly TRBD1 (6 bases). Germline V gene lookup returns CDR1 KGHSH and CDR2 LQKENI. V shed 2 bases and J shed 7 bases, with 15 bases lying between them. This CDR3 spans 16 amino acids. Written as DNA, the CDR3 is TGTGCCAGCTCACCAATGTTACCAGGGGACAATTCACCCCTCCACTTT. Translated, it gives CASSPMLPGDNSPLHF.

The CDR3 DNA is TGTGCCACCAGTGATTCGACTAGGGGGGTGGGACAGGGGCAACGTACGCAGTATTTT. This translates into CATSDSTRGVGQGQRTQYF. This rearrangement joins TRBV24-1 to TRBJ2-3, with TRBD1 matching over 10 bases. Germline trimming cut 2 bases from V and 8 bases from J; bases unmatched to any gene: 18. Germline CDR1 KGHDR, CDR2 SFDVKD. The CDR3 spans 19 residues.

The chain employs TRBV29-1 and TRBJ1-4, with D possibly being TRBD1 (6 bases). CDR1 is SQVTM and CDR2 is ANQGSEA in the germline V gene. The CDR3 totals 14 residues. Trimming removed 4 bases from V and 8 bases from J, with 17 bases in between. Here the CDR3 reads CSVAPRGIGEKLFF. CDR3 nucleotide sequence: TGCAGCGTTGCACCCAGGGGTATAGGAGAAAAACTGTTTTTT.

The V gene is TRBV5-1, the J gene TRBJ2-3, with D tentatively TRBD2 (6 bases). V lost 0 bases and J 1 base, leaving 12 bases between the germline ends. The CDR3 loop spans 16 amino acids. Per the germline V gene, CDR1 is SGHRS and CDR2 is YFSETQ. CDR3 DNA sequence: TGCGCCAGCAGCTTGGGGGTGGTAGCGGGCACAGATACGCAGTATTTT. Encoded protein: CASSLGVVAGTDTQYF.

V usage is TRBV9 and J usage is TRBJ1-2, with 9 bases matching TRBD1. CDR1 SGDLS and CDR2 YYNGEE come from the germline V gene. The CDR3 is 14 residues long. The trim removed 4 bases at V and 4 bases at J, leaving 5 bases unmatched. This chain's CDR3 is CASSRGTGLYGYTF. As DNA, the CDR3 is TGTGCCAGCAGCAGGGGGACAGGGCTCTATGGCTACACCTTC.

The rearrangement uses TRBV11-3 and TRBJ2-3; 10 bases fit TRBD1. Germline V gives CDR1 SGHNT, CDR2 YENEEA. The CDR3 is made up of 16 amino acids. Unmatched junction bases numbered 9, after V lost 4 bases and J lost 5 bases. The CDR3 region is CASSSDRGLPGDTQYF. The DNA for the CDR3 is TGTGCCAGCAGCTCAGACAGGGGGCTGCCCGGAGATACGCAGTATTTT.

The chain has TRBV6-5 and TRBJ2-7; possibly TRBD2 for D (6 bases). The germline V gene has CDR1 MNHEY and CDR2 SVGAGI. The ends were cut back, 7 bases at V and 5 bases at J, with 15 bases in the middle. This CDR3 has 13 residues. The CDR3 DNA sequence: TGTGCCAGCACCTCGGGGTGGGAGGACGAGCAGTACTTC. Translating it yields CASTSGWEDEQYF.

J is TRBJ1-1 and V is TRBV20-1, with D uncertain. The V gene's germline CDR1 is DFQATT and CDR2 SNEGSKA (reference sequence). Trimming took off 3 bases at V and 0 bases at J, with 11 bases between the two ends. This CDR3 contains 14 residues. The DNA for the CDR3 is TGCAGTGCTAGTCGGTCCTTTATGAACACTGAAGCTTTCTTT. Its protein is CSASRSFMNTEAFF.

V usage is TRBV11-1 and J usage is TRBJ2-2, with 7 bases aligning to TRBD1. After removal of 3 bases from V and 0 bases from J, the junction contained 4 bases not matched to a gene. The CDR3 loop spans 16 amino acids. In germline, CDR1 is SGHAT, CDR2 FQDESV (reference sequence). This chain's CDR3 is CASSFKGAANTGELFF. In DNA form, the CDR3 reads TGTGCCAGCAGCTTTAAGGGGGCGGCGAACACCGGGGAGCTGTTTTTT. Combining the CDR3 with reference TRBV11-1 and TRBJ2-2 gives the whole variable domain EAEVAQSPRYKITEKSQAVAFWCDPISGHATLYWYRQILGQGPELLVQFQDESVVDDSQLPKDRFSAERLKGVDSTLKIQPAELGDSAMYLCASSFKGAANTGELFFGEGSRLTVL.

The chain links TRBV28 to TRBJ2-7; D may be TRBD1 (5 bases). CDR3 length: 15 residues. Germline lookup yields CDR1 MDHEN and CDR2 SYDVKM. V was clipped by 6 bases and J by 2 bases, with 17 bases between them. The CDR3 coding sequence is TGTGCCAGCAGCGCCGACCCGGACAAAACCTACGAGCAGTACTTC. Protein product: CASSADPDKTYEQYF.

The gene calls are TRBV11-2 and TRBJ2-1; D uncertain. The CDR3 spans 17 residues. The germline V gene encodes CDR1 SGHAT and CDR2 FQNNGV. Trimming took 1 base from V and 4 from J, leaving 17 bases between them. CDR3 DNA sequence: TGTGCCAGCAGCTTAGCCGGAAGGAGCCGTTATTACAATGAGCAGTTCTTC. It codes for CASSLAGRSRYYNEQFF.

This clone occurred once. This chain uses TRBV7-9 with TRBJ1-6; a possible D gene is TRBD1 (5 bases). Germline lookup yields CDR1 SEHNR and CDR2 FQNEAQ (reference sequence). The germline V and J ends were trimmed by 5 bases and 5 bases, with 13 bases remaining between them. This CDR3 is 15 amino acids long. The CDR3 sequence: CASSPFAGDNSPLHF. CDR3 nucleotide sequence: TGTGCCAGCAGCCCCTTTGCGGGGGATAATTCACCCCTCCACTTT.

The rearrangement joins TRBV28 to TRBJ2-7; D call uncertain. This CDR3 contains 13 residues. Germline V gene data show CDR1 as MDHEN and CDR2 as SYDVKM. The ends were cut back, 6 bases at V and 3 bases at J, with 12 bases in the middle. The CDR3 spells CASSPFPSYEQYF. The CDR3 nucleotides read TGTGCCAGCAGCCCGTTCCCGAGCTACGAGCAGTACTTC.

This clone was found a few times. This sequence joins TRBV13 and TRBJ1-1; a weak D match, TRBD1 (6 bases). Germline CDR1 is PRHDT and CDR2 is FYEKMQ (reference sequence). The CDR3 contains 13 residues. Trimming left V 6 bases short and J 11 bases short, with 19 bases between. CDR3 in amino acids: CASSRGWGQRAFF. CDR3 sequence (DNA): TGTGCCAGCAGTAGAGGGTGGGGACAAAGGGCTTTCTTT.

This rearrangement joins TRBV6-1 to TRBJ2-1; D remains unclear. The germline V and J ends were trimmed by 2 bases and 12 bases, with 14 bases remaining between them. Germline V gene sequence: CDR1 MNHNS, CDR2 SASEGT. The CDR3 is 13 residues long. CDR3 coding DNA: TGTGCCAGCAGTGAATATGAGTTTCTCGGGCAGTTCTTC. It encodes CASSEYEFLGQFF.

The chain links TRBV2 to TRBJ1-1; no reliable D call. The length of the CDR3 is 16 residues. Trimming removed 0 bases at V and 8 bases at J, with 19 bases between. Germline V CDR1 and CDR2: SNHLY, FYNNEI. CDR3 coding DNA: TGTGCCAGCAGTGAAGCGAGTAGGACTCTCAGCTTCGAAGCTTTCTTT. Translation gives CASSEASRTLSFEAFF.

The chain carries TRBV10-3 and TRBJ2-1; TRBD2 agrees at 14 bases. The CDR3 totals 21 residues. V lost 4 bases to trimming and J lost 5 bases; unmatched junction nucleotides: 19. The germline gives CDR1 ENHRY, CDR2 SYGVKD. The CDR3 DNA is TGTGCCATCAGTGGGCCCGAGACTAGCGGGAGGGCCAGGGGTTTAGACAATGAGCAGTTCTTC. Residues: CAISGPETSGRARGLDNEQFF.

This clone was counted once. This chain links TRBV24-1 with TRBJ2-2; the match to TRBD1 covers 7 bases. The CDR3 consists of 15 residues. Germline V gene data show CDR1 as KGHDR and CDR2 as SFDVKD. Trimming at V came to 3 bases and at J to 4 bases, leaving 4 bases not matched to a gene. DNA for the CDR3: TGTGCCACCAGTGATACCCGGACAGGCACCGGGGAGCTGTTTTTT. Translating it yields CATSDTRTGTGELFF.

The chain has TRBV29-1 and TRBJ1-4, with D perhaps TRBD1 (5 bases). Germline V gene lookup returns CDR1 SQVTM and CDR2 ANQGSEA. V dropped 4 bases and J dropped 5 bases, with 8 bases sitting between them. The CDR3 is 12 residues long. The CDR3, as DNA: TGCAGCGTTGGCGGGGGGAATGAAAAACTGTTTTTT. As protein: CSVGGGNEKLFF.

The chain recombines TRBV9 with TRBJ2-2; D remains unclear. The germline V gene has CDR1 SGDLS and CDR2 YYNGEE. The CDR3 has 11 residues. The germline V and J ends were trimmed by 5 bases and 7 bases, with 6 bases remaining between them. CDR3 nucleotides: TGTGCCAGCAGTTATAGCGGGGAGCTGTTTTTT. This translates into CASSYSGELFF.

This chain connects TRBV7-9 to TRBJ1-3; TRBD1 is a possible D gene (5 bases). The CDR3 extends over 15 amino acids. Germline V gene data show CDR1 as SEHNR and CDR2 as FQNEAQ (reference sequence). V lost 5 bases and J lost 4, with 15 bases in between. The CDR3 is CASSPTPGLGNTIYF. CDR3 nucleotide sequence: TGTGCCAGCAGCCCGACCCCAGGGTTAGGAAACACCATATATTTT.

This clone was seen a few times. The V call is TRBV19, the J call TRBJ1-2, with 10 bases fitting TRBD1. Germline CDR1 and CDR2: LNHDA and SQIVND (reference sequence). This CDR3 is 20 amino acids long. J was trimmed by 4 bases and V by 1 base; bases with no gene match: 18. The CDR3, as DNA: TGTGCCAGTAGTATAGGAGGCCGCGACAGGGGGCGAATAAGAACCTATGGCTACACCTTC. This codes for CASSIGGRDRGRIRTYGYTF.

The chain uses TRBV7-9 and TRBJ1-6; 9 bases are shared with TRBD1. Germline-derived CDR1 and CDR2 are SEHNR and FQNEAQ (reference sequence). This CDR3 has 16 amino acids. V was pared by 3 bases and J by 7 bases, with 7 bases of the junction left unmatched. CDR3 nucleotide sequence: TGTGCCAGCAGCTTGGGGACAGGGATGAGGAATTCACCCCTCCACTTT. This encodes CASSLGTGMRNSPLHF.

The chain combines TRBV7-9 with TRBJ2-3, with 9 bases that match TRBD2. The CDR3 is 15 amino acids. The ends lost 5 bases at V and 2 bases at J; junction bases unmatched: 5. Germline-derived CDR1 and CDR2 are SEHNR and FQNEAQ (reference sequence). The CDR3: CASSILAGYTDTQYF. The DNA for the CDR3 is TGTGCCAGCAGCATTCTAGCGGGGTACACAGATACGCAGTATTTT. The full variable domain, completed using reference TRBV7-9 and TRBJ2-3, is DTGVSQNPRHKITKRGQNVTFRCDPISEHNRLYWYRQTLGQGPEFLTYFQNEAQLEKSRLLSDRFSAERPKGSFSTLEIQRTEQGDSAMYLCASSILAGYTDTQYFGPGTRLTVL.

As DNA, the CDR3 is TGTGCCAGCAGCGTAGGACAGGGGGCCTACAATGAGCAGTTCTTC. This gives the protein CASSVGQGAYNEQFF. The chain recombines TRBV9 with TRBJ2-1; 9 bases match TRBD1. This CDR3 region has 15 residues. Unmatched junction bases numbered 0, after V lost 0 bases and J lost 2 bases. Germline loops: CDR1 SGDLS, CDR2 YYNGEE.